The 22 T cell receptor beta chains reported below all come from one sample, sequenced in a study of blood T cell repertoires in COVID-19 (TCRdb year 2020). The library was made by the immunoSEQ multiplex PCR assay. The table was pulled from immuneACCESS by TCRdb, which kept in-frame rearrangements only. Such tables lose some clones; where checked, under half of the loss comes from unresolved V genes, and the rest has no known cause. In all, the sample holds nearly 110,000 clones, and 71% of those were seen once. The top ten clonotypes cover about 0.85% of the sample. Sample: peripheral blood. These receptors came from a human donor with acute or convalescent COVID-19. The donor label of this sample is uncertain.

The chain combines TRBV28 with TRBJ1-3, with 7 bases that match TRBD1. Trimming took 7 bases from V and 1 from J; bases not matched to a gene: 1. The germline V gene has CDR1 MDHEN and CDR2 SYDVKM. CDR3 length: 13 residues. The CDR3 DNA follows: TGTGCCAGCAACAGGGGTTCTGGAAACACCATATATTTT. It specifies CASNRGSGNTIYF.

This clone occurred once. The rearrangement links TRBV6-5 to TRBJ1-2; D is possibly TRBD1 (5 bases). The CDR3 loop spans 12 amino acids. Germline assignment: CDR1 MNHEY and CDR2 SVGAGI. The V and J ends lost 5 bases and 7 bases respectively, with 11 bases between them. In DNA, the CDR3 is TGTGCCAGCAGTCCCGACAGTCTTGGCTACACCTTC. It specifies CASSPDSLGYTF.

This rearrangement joins TRBV28 to TRBJ1-6; D possibly corresponds to TRBD1 (6 bases). The CDR3 is 16 residues long. CDR1 is MDHEN and CDR2 is SYDVKM in the germline V gene. The V end lost 4 bases, the J end lost 8 bases, and 18 bases lay between the germline ends. CDR3 in amino acids: CASSSPGWEGDSPLHF. CDR3 in DNA: TGTGCCAGCAGTTCCCCCGGGTGGGAGGGGGATTCACCCCTCCACTTT.

The V call is TRBV7-2, the J call TRBJ2-7; TRBD1 aligns across 11 bases. Germline trimming cut 3 bases from V and 1 base from J; bases unmatched to any gene: 2. This CDR3 is 15 amino acids long. Germline CDR1 SGHTA, CDR2 FQGNSA. In DNA form, the CDR3 reads TGTGCCAGCAGCTTCGGGGACAGGGGGTCCTACGAGCAGTACTTC. Translated: CASSFGDRGSYEQYF.

This clone showed up just a few times. V and J are TRBV6-5 and TRBJ1-1, with 9 bases fitting TRBD1. In germline, CDR1 is MNHEY, CDR2 SVGAGI. CDR3 length: 15 residues. Germline trimming cut 7 bases from V and 4 bases from J; bases unmatched to any gene: 10. The CDR3 is CASNLRGQGITEAFF. DNA of the CDR3: TGTGCCAGCAATTTAAGGGGACAGGGAATCACTGAAGCTTTCTTT.

The chain has TRBV7-2 and TRBJ1-5; maybe TRBD1 (5 bases). Deletions cut 3 bases from V and 2 bases from J, with 11 bases between. The CDR3 extends over 15 amino acids. Germline V gives CDR1 SGHTA, CDR2 FQGNSA. The CDR3 is CASSFDSQGNQPQHF. As DNA, the CDR3 is TGTGCCAGCAGCTTCGACAGCCAGGGCAATCAGCCCCAGCATTTT.

This clone appeared a single time. The gene calls are TRBV11-2 and TRBJ2-5, with 9 bases matching TRBD1. The length of the CDR3 is 16 residues. Trimming cost V 5 bases and J 5 bases; bases outside gene matches: 12. Germline CDR1 SGHAT, CDR2 FQNNGV. The CDR3 bases are TGTGCCAGCAGCACCAGACGGGACAGGGTCGTGGAGACCCAGTACTTC. This sequence encodes CASSTRRDRVVETQYF. Supplemented by reference TRBV11-2 and TRBJ2-5, the full variable domain reads EAGVAQSPRYKIIEKRQSVAFWCNPISGHATLYWYQQILGQGPKLLIQFQNNGVVDDSQLPKDRFSAERLKGVDSTLKIQPAKLEDSAVYLCASSTRRDRVVETQYFGPGTRLLVL.

This clone has only a few counts. The chain links TRBV27 to TRBJ1-4; D gene ambiguous. The CDR3 spans 14 residues. With 3 bases removed from V and 0 bases from J, the gap between germline ends came to 5 bases. Per germline, CDR1 MNHEY and CDR2 SMNVEV (reference sequence). The CDR3 nucleotides read TGTGCCAGCAGTTTGCGAGCAACTAATGAAAAACTGTTTTTT. Residues: CASSLRATNEKLFF.

CDR3 in DNA: TGTGCCAGCAGCTTAGTGCACGGTGTCTATGGCTACACCTTC. Its translation: CASSLVHGVYGYTF. V is TRBV11-2 and J is TRBJ1-2; D is uncertain. In germline, CDR1 is SGHAT, CDR2 FQNNGV. Trimming removed 1 base from V and 4 bases from J, with 10 bases in between. This CDR3 region has 14 residues.

The gene calls are TRBV18 and TRBJ2-7; 7 bases align to TRBD1. With 3 bases clipped from V and 3 bases from J, the junction kept 5 bases outside the gene matches. The CDR3 extends over 14 amino acids. Germline assignment: CDR1 KGHSH and CDR2 LQKENI. CDR3 sequence (DNA): TGTGCCAGCTCACCGTCCGGGACAGACTACGAGCAGTACGTC. The encoded protein is CASSPSGTDYEQYV.

This chain links TRBV4-2 with TRBJ2-3; the match to TRBD2 covers 11 bases. Per germline, CDR1 LGHNA and CDR2 YNFKEQ. This CDR3 is built from 16 residues. V lost 0 bases and J lost 7; bases outside the gene matches: 6. In DNA, the CDR3 is TGTGCCAGCAGCCAAGAGATAGCGGGGGGGCTATATACGCAGTATTTT. Its translation: CASSQEIAGGLYTQYF.

This clone was detected a few times. This chain joins TRBV2 and TRBJ1-1; tentative D call: TRBD1 (5 bases). Per the germline V gene, CDR1 is SNHLY and CDR2 is FYNNEI. This CDR3 has 13 amino acids. Trimming cost V 4 bases and J 5 bases, with 11 bases left between them. The CDR3 reads CASSVDPGTEAFF. The CDR3 nucleotides read TGTGCCAGCAGTGTTGACCCAGGGACTGAAGCTTTCTTT.

The rearrangement joins TRBV11-2 to TRBJ2-7; TRBD2 is a possible D gene (6 bases). This CDR3 has 14 amino acids. Trimming took 3 bases from V and 5 from J, leaving 14 bases between them. The V gene's germline CDR1 is SGHAT and CDR2 FQNNGV. The CDR3 is CASSLEGGTHEQYF. The CDR3 nucleotides read TGTGCCAGCAGCTTGGAAGGAGGGACCCACGAGCAGTACTTC.

This clone came up a few times. The chain combines TRBV30 with TRBJ2-2, with D unclear. The length of the CDR3 is 14 residues. Germline CDR1 GTSNPN, CDR2 SVGIG (reference sequence). V lost 0 bases, J lost 8 bases, and 13 bases lay in between. The CDR3, as DNA: TGTGCCTGGAGTGTCCAGCTACTAAGGGGGGAGCTGTTTTTT. Its protein is CAWSVQLLRGELFF.

The rearrangement links TRBV5-1 to TRBJ2-3; no clear D. Trimming cost V 0 bases and J 5 bases, with 4 bases left between them. This CDR3 region has 12 residues. The germline CDR1 and CDR2 sequences are SGHRS and YFSETQ. The CDR3 loop is CASSLAGDTQYF. In DNA, the CDR3 is TGCGCCAGCAGCTTGGCAGGAGATACGCAGTATTTT.

The V gene is TRBV7-9, the J gene TRBJ1-3, with a possible D match to TRBD1 (6 bases). Trimming pared 4 bases from V and 0 bases from J, leaving 13 bases between. Per the germline V gene, CDR1 is SEHNR and CDR2 is FQNEAQ (reference sequence). The CDR3 sequence is 16 residues long. The CDR3 sequence: CASSSYRDNSGNTIYF. CDR3 in DNA: TGTGCCAGCAGCTCTTACCGGGACAACTCTGGAAACACCATATATTTT.

The chain combines TRBV7-6 with TRBJ1-3; D is perhaps TRBD1 (6 bases). Germline lookup yields CDR1 SGHVS and CDR2 FNYEAQ. The CDR3 sequence is 16 residues long. Deletions cut 7 bases from V and 3 bases from J, with 19 bases between. The CDR3 DNA is TGTGCCAGCACCCCGGGGCGGGGGCAATTTGGAAACACCATATATTTT. Translation gives CASTPGRGQFGNTIYF.

This clone was counted between two and nine times. The chain recombines TRBV3-1 (or the pseudogene TRBV3-2) with TRBJ1-1, with D uncertain. The CDR3 totals 12 residues. Germline V gives CDR1 LGHDT, CDR2 YNNKEL (reference sequence). The germline V and J ends were trimmed by 7 bases and 1 base, with 7 bases remaining between them. CDR3 DNA: TGTGCCAGCACCCCCGGGAACACTGAAGCTTTCTTT. Encoded protein: CASTPGNTEAFF.

V and J are TRBV3-1 (or the pseudogene TRBV3-2) and TRBJ1-1; D is undetermined. Germline V gene data show CDR1 as LGHDT and CDR2 as YNNKEL (reference sequence). The V end lost 2 bases, the J end lost 0 bases, and 7 bases lay between the germline ends. This CDR3 has 14 residues. CDR3 nucleotide sequence: TGTGCCAGCAGCCAACTAAGCATGAACACTGAAGCTTTCTTT. It codes for CASSQLSMNTEAFF.

The rearrangement uses TRBV3-1 (or the pseudogene TRBV3-2) and TRBJ1-4; D remains unclear. With 1 base removed from V and 7 bases from J, the gap between germline ends came to 10 bases. The CDR3 has 14 amino acids. Germline CDR1 reads LGHDT; CDR2 reads YNNKEL (reference sequence). This CDR3 is CASSQGGLGEKLFF. The CDR3 DNA reads TGTGCCAGCAGCCAAGGAGGGCTGGGTGAAAAACTGTTTTTT.

This clone was counted between two and nine times. The gene calls are TRBV9 and TRBJ2-3; 14 bases agree with TRBD2. The CDR3 runs 17 residues. V lost 3 bases and J lost 3; bases outside the gene matches: 6. Germline CDR1 is SGDLS and CDR2 is YYNGEE. This chain's CDR3 is CASSGTSGGTLTDTQYF. DNA for the CDR3: TGTGCCAGCAGCGGGACTAGCGGGGGGACCCTTACAGATACGCAGTATTTT.

This chain connects TRBV19 to TRBJ2-5, with 8 bases identical to TRBD2. J lost 5 bases, V lost 6 bases, and 14 bases had no gene match. This CDR3 has 16 residues. Germline loops: CDR1 LNHDA, CDR2 SQIVND (reference sequence). CDR3 residues: CASRKTSGLPHETQYF. In DNA form, the CDR3 reads TGTGCCAGTAGAAAAACTAGCGGCCTACCCCACGAGACCCAGTACTTC.